This T cell receptor beta chain was captured by sequencing in a study of CD8+ T cells in alopecia areata. Study-level background: People stayed on tofacitinib for 6 to 18 months, then stopped the drug for 6 months. Study-wide points: Only one nonresponder was present, which leaves the link between baseline CD8+ expansion and response uncertain. The study found that many expanded lesional clones persisted in scalp and blood during tofacitinib.

Once RNA had been extracted, it was reverse transcribed into cDNA to act as the sequencing template. Some clones are missing from TCRdb's copy, which holds only in-frame ones; the method was immunoSEQ multiplex PCR. The data contain under 250,000 clones, approximately 72% of them singletons. The treatment was: oral pan-JAK inhibitor, 5-10 mg twice daily. This CDR3 is 12 amino acids long. The germline gives CDR1 LGHNT, CDR2 FRNRAP. The V end was cut by 4 bases, the J end by 5 bases, with 8 bases between. This clone was observed a handful of times. What it binds is not known. The sequences come from CD4+ T cells sorted from blood, collected at roughly week 45, from a patient treated with tofacitinib. The chain joins TRBV12-5 to TRBJ1-1; D gene uncertain. The origin of this receptor is a human donor with alopecia areata. CDR3 nucleotide sequence: TGTGCTAGTGGTTCCCTAAGTACTGAAGCTTTCTTT. This codes for CASGSLSTEAFF.